Included here is one TCR beta chain sequence, with context. Its antigen remains unidentified. Sequenced by immunoSEQ multiplex PCR; TCRdb stores in-frame clones only, minus some. The data show around 300,000 clones, around 88% seen once. This specimen comes from a study of Ad26.COV2.S vaccination and SARS-CoV-2 variants. About the research overall: Intramuscular Ad26.COV2.S at 5x10^10 or 1x10^11 viral particles.

Study observations and caveats: The study found similar non-spike TCR breadth in vaccine and placebo recipients. The study found higher spike-specific TCR breadth in vaccine than placebo recipients. Following vaccination, spike-specific CD8+ and CD4+ T cell responses reportedly exhibited substantial breadth.

Trimming took 1 base from V and 1 from J, leaving 7 bases between them. The germline V gene encodes CDR1 SGHTA and CDR2 FQGNSA. This CDR3 is built from 14 residues. Stated treatment: approximately 18 received Ad26.COV2.S at low or high dose, single or two shots; several received placebo; per-sample allocation not given. Samples were taken on day 63 after the first vaccine or placebo injection. This specimen consisted of peripheral blood, obtained in a trial of Ad26.COV2.S vaccine versus placebo. This receptor was obtained from a person between 18 and 65 years old who received the Ad26.COV2.S COVID-19 vaccine or a placebo. The chain carries TRBV7-2 and TRBJ1-1; unclear D gene. This CDR3 reads CASSLDGQNTEAFF. The DNA for the CDR3 is TGTGCCAGCAGCTTAGACGGCCAGAACACTGAAGCTTTCTTT.